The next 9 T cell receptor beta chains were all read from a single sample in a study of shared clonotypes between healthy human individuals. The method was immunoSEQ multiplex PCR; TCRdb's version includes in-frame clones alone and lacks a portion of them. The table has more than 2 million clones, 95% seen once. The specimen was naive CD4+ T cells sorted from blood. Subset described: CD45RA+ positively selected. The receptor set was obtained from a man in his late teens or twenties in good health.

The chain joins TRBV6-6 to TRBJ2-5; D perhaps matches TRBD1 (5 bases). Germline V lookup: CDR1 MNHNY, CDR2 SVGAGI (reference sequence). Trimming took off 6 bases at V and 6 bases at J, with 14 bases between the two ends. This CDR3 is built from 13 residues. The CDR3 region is CASRGVKEKTQYF. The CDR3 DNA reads TGTGCCAGCAGAGGGGTCAAAGAAAAGACCCAGTACTTC.

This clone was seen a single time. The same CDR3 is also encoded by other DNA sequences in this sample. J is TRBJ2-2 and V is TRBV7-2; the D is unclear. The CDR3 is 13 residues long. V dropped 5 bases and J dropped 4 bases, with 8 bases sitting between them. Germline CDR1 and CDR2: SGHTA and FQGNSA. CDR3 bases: TGTGCCAGCAGCCCTGGGCCCACCGGGGAGCTGTTTTTT. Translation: CASSPGPTGELFF.

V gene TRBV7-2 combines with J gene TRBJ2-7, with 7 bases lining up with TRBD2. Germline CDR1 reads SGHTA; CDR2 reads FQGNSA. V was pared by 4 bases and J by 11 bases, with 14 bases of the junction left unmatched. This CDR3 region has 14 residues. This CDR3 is CASSSGRGSGNKYF. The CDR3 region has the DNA TGTGCCAGCAGCTCGGGAAGAGGCAGCGGGAATAAGTACTTC.

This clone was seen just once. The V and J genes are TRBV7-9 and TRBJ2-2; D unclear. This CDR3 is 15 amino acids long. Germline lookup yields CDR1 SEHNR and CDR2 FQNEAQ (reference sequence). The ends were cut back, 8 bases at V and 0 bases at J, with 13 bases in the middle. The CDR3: CASWNRTTNTGELFF. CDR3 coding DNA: TGTGCCAGCTGGAATAGAACAACGAACACCGGGGAGCTGTTTTTT.

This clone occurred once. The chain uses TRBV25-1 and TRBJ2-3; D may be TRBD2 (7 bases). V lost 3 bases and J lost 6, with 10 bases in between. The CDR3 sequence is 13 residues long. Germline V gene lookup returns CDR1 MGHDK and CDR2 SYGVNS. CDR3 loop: CASSEGGLDTQYF. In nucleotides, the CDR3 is TGTGCCAGCAGTGAGGGGGGGCTGGATACGCAGTATTTT.

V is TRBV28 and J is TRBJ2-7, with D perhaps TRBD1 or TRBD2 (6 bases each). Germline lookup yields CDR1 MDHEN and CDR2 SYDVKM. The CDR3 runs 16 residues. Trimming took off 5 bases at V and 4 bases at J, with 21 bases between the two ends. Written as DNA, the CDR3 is TGTGCCAGCAGTCGACGCGGGACAAAAATTCCTTACGAGCAGTACTTC. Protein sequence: CASSRRGTKIPYEQYF. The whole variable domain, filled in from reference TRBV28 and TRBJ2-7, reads DVKVTQSSRYLVKRTGEKVFLECVQDMDHENMFWYRQDPGLGLRLIYFSYDVKMKEKGDIPEGYSVSREKKERFSLILESASTNQTSMYLCASSRRGTKIPYEQYFGPGTRLTVT.

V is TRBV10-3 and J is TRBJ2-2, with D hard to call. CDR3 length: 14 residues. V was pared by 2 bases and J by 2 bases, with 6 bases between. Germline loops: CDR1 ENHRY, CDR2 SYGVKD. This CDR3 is CAISELLNTGELFF. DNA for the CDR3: TGTGCCATCAGTGAGCTACTTAACACCGGGGAGCTGTTTTTT.

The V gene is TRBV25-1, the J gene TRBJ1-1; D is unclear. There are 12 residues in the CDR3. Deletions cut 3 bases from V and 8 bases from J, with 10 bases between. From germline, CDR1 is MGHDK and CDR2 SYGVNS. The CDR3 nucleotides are TGTGCCAGCAGTGATTACCCGCAAGAAGCTTTCTTT. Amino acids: CASSDYPQEAFF.

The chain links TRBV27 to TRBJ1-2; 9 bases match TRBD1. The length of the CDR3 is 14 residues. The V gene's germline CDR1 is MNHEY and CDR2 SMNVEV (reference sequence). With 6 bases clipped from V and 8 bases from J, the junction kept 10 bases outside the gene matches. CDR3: CASSPLQGAKGYTF. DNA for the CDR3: TGTGCCAGCAGCCCCCTACAGGGGGCGAAAGGCTACACCTTC.